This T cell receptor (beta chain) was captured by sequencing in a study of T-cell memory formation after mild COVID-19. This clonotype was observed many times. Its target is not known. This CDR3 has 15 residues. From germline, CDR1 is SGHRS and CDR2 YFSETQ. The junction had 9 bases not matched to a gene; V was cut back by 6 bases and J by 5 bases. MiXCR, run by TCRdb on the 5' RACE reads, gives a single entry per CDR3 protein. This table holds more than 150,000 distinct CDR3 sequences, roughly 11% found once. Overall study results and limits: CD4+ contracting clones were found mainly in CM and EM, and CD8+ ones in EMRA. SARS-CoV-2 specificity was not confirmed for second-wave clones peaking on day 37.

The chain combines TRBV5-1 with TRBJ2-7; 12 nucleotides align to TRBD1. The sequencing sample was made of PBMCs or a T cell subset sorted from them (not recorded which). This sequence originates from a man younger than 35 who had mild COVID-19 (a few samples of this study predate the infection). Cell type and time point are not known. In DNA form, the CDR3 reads TGCGCCAGCAAGCCTTCCGGGACAGGGGGCGACGAGCAGTACTTC. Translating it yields CASKPSGTGGDEQYF.